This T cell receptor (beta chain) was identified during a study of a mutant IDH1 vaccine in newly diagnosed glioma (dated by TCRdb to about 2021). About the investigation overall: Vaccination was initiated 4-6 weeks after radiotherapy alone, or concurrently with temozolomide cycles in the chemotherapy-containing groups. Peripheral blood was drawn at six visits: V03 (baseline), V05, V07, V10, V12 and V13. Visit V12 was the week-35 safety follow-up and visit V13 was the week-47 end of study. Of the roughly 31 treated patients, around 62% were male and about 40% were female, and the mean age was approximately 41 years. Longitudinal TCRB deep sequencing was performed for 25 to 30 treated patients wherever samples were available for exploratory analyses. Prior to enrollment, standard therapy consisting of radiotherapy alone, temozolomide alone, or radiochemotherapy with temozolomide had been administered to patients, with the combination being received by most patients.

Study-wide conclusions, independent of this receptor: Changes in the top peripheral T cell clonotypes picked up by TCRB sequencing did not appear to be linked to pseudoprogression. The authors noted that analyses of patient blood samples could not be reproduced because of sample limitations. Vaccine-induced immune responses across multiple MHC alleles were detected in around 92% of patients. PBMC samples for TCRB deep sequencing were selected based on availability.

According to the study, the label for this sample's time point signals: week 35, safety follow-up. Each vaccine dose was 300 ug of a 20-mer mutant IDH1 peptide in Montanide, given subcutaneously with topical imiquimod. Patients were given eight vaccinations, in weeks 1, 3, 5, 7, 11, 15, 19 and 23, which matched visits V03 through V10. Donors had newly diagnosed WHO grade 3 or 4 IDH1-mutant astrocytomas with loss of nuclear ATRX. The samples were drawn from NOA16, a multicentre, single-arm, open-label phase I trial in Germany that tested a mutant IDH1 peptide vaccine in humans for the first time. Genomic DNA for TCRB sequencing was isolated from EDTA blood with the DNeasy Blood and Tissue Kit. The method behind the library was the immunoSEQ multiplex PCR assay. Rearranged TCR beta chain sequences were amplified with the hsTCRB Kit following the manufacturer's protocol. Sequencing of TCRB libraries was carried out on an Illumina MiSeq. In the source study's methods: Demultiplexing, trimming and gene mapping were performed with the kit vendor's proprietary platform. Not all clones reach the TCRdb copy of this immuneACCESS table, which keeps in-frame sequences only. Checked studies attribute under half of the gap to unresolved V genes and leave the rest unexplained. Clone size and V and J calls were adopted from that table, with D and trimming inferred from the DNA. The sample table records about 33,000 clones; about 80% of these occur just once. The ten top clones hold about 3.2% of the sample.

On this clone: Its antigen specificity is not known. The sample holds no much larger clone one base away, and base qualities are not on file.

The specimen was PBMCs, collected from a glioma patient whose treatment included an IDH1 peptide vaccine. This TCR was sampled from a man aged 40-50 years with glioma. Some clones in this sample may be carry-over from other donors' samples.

The nucleotides are TGTGCGGTGGGGGGCGGACAAGAGACCCAGTACTTC. Translated, it gives CAVGGGQETQYF. This receptor chain uses TRBV7-7 and TRBJ2-5; the D gene may be TRBD1 or TRBD2, since each aligns over 6 bases. The CDR3, cysteine through phenylalanine, is 12 amino acids long. The only DNA kept is the CDR3, 36 bases in frame from the first base. Reading the germline V gene (reference sequence) gives CDR1 SSHAT and CDR2 FNYEAQ.